The 23 T cell receptor beta chains given below trace back to one sample, sequenced in a study of blood T cell repertoires in COVID-19. Produced via immunoSEQ multiplex PCR; TCRdb's table is partial and in-frame only. The table has about 110,000 clones, 84% seen once. Sequenced input: peripheral blood. Receptors originate from a woman older than 75 with active or convalescent COVID-19.

This chain connects TRBV6-5 to TRBJ2-3, with TRBD1 matching 7 bases. CDR1 and CDR2 (germline): MNHEY, SVGAGI. V lost 6 bases to trimming and J lost 4 bases; unmatched junction nucleotides: 7. The CDR3 runs 14 residues. CDR3 region: CASSLTGSADTQYF. CDR3 DNA: TGTGCCAGCAGCCTGACAGGGAGCGCAGATACGCAGTATTTT.

This rearrangement joins TRBV6-5 to TRBJ2-2; TRBD2 is a possible D gene (7 bases). The V end was cut by 10 bases, the J end by 5 bases, with 17 bases between. The CDR3 spans 14 residues. The germline CDR1 and CDR2 sequences are MNHEY and SVGAGI. The CDR3 protein is CATTLGGGTGELFF. Here the CDR3 DNA reads TGTGCCACCACCTTAGGGGGGGGGACCGGGGAGCTGTTTTTT.

This clone was seen once. This chain links TRBV6-1 with TRBJ1-1; 10 bases are a match to TRBD1. Germline V CDR1 and CDR2: MNHNS, SASEGT. The CDR3 loop spans 15 amino acids. Unmatched junction bases numbered 6, after V lost 3 bases and J lost 5 bases. CDR3 amino acids: CASSDRTGGKTEAFF. CDR3 in DNA: TGTGCCAGCAGTGATAGGACAGGGGGTAAAACTGAAGCTTTCTTT.

This sequence joins TRBV27 and TRBJ2-1, with TRBD1 matching 11 bases. Germline CDR1 reads MNHEY; CDR2 reads SMNVEV (reference sequence). The CDR3 consists of 18 residues. V gave up 6 bases and J gave up 12 bases; unmatched junction bases: 22. This chain's CDR3 is CASSPGTGGFKLGWGQFF. CDR3 nucleotide sequence: TGTGCCAGCAGCCCCGGGACAGGGGGATTCAAGCTGGGTTGGGGGCAGTTCTTC.

This sequence joins TRBV29-1 and TRBJ2-5, with D perhaps TRBD2 (5 bases). Germline V gene lookup returns CDR1 SQVTM and CDR2 ANQGSEA. This CDR3 comprises 13 residues. Trimming cost V 8 bases and J 5 bases, with 18 bases left between them. The CDR3 region is CSSTGNQLETQYF. In nucleotides, the CDR3 is TGCAGCTCAACCGGGAACCAGCTGGAGACCCAGTACTTC.

The chain carries TRBV5-1 and TRBJ2-1; TRBD1 matches at 9 bases. From germline, CDR1 is SGHRS and CDR2 YFSETQ. V lost 5 bases and J lost 5; bases outside the gene matches: 5. The CDR3 consists of 14 residues. CDR3: CASRIQGADNEQFF. The CDR3 DNA sequence: TGCGCCAGCAGAATACAGGGGGCGGACAATGAGCAGTTCTTC. The variable domain in full, with the rest retrieved from reference TRBV5-1 and TRBJ2-1, is KAGVTQTPRYLIKTRGQQVTLSCSPISGHRSVSWYQQTPGQGLQFLFEYFSETQRNKGNFPGRFSGRQFSNSRSEMNVSTLELGDSALYLCASRIQGADNEQFFGPGTRLTVL.

J is TRBJ1-1 and V is TRBV7-6; TRBD1 agrees at 7 bases. The CDR3 is made up of 14 amino acids. Germline CDR1 reads SGHVS; CDR2 reads FNYEAQ. After removal of 4 bases from V and 6 bases from J, the junction contained 8 bases not matched to a gene. The CDR3 bases are TGTGCCAGCAGCTCAGTTTTCGGGACAGCTGAAGCTTTCTTT. Amino acids: CASSSVFGTAEAFF.

This sequence joins TRBV4-2 and TRBJ2-7; 7 bases line up with TRBD1. Germline lookup yields CDR1 LGHNA and CDR2 YNFKEQ. V trimming: 2 bases; J trimming: 0 bases; junction bases outside the gene matches: 4. This CDR3 contains 15 residues. The CDR3 reads CASSQNKGASYEQYF. DNA of the CDR3: TGTGCCAGCAGCCAAAATAAGGGGGCCTCCTACGAGCAGTACTTC.

V is TRBV19 and J is TRBJ1-2; the match to TRBD1 covers 7 bases. The germline CDR1 and CDR2 sequences are LNHDA and SQIVND (reference sequence). The CDR3 covers 14 residues. Trimming cost V 6 bases and J 4 bases; bases outside gene matches: 8. The CDR3 region is CASSFSGQPYGYTF. In DNA, the CDR3 is TGTGCCAGTAGCTTTTCGGGACAGCCCTATGGCTACACCTTC.

The sample holds a few counts of this clone. V and J are TRBV7-2 and TRBJ2-1, with 11 bases that match TRBD2. J was trimmed by 3 bases and V by 5 bases; bases with no gene match: 6. CDR3 length equals 16 residues. Germline assignment: CDR1 SGHTA and CDR2 FQGNSA. The CDR3 sequence is CASSLTSGSIYNEQFF. DNA of the CDR3: TGTGCCAGCAGCCTTACTAGCGGGAGTATCTACAATGAGCAGTTCTTC.

The CDR3: CATSGGQRNSYEQYF. CDR3 DNA sequence: TGTGCCACCAGCGGGGGACAGCGAAACTCCTACGAGCAGTACTTC. The rearrangement links TRBV15 to TRBJ2-7; 7 positions match TRBD1. V lost 5 bases, J lost 0 bases, and 7 bases stayed unmatched. Germline values: CDR1 LNHNV, CDR2 YYDKDF (reference sequence). CDR3 length: 15 amino acids.

This clone was picked up one time. The chain has TRBV6-5 and TRBJ1-5; 7 nucleotides line up with TRBD1. The CDR3 loop spans 15 amino acids. CDR1 is MNHEY, CDR2 SVGAGI, per germline. The J segment lost 3 bases and the V segment lost 8 bases, leaving 10 bases of the junction unmatched. The CDR3: CASYPPGTVNQPQHF. CDR3 sequence (DNA): TGTGCCAGCTACCCTCCGGGGACAGTCAATCAGCCCCAGCATTTT.

This clone was picked up one time. V usage is TRBV7-9 and J usage is TRBJ1-1; D is ambiguous. The CDR3 covers 15 residues. Germline assignment: CDR1 SEHNR and CDR2 FQNEAQ (reference sequence). V dropped 2 bases and J dropped 3 bases, with 13 bases sitting between them. The CDR3 is CASSLIGSGDTEAFF. In nucleotides, the CDR3 is TGTGCCAGCAGCTTAATTGGTTCCGGGGACACTGAAGCTTTCTTT.

The chain couples TRBV7-8 to TRBJ2-1; tentatively, D is TRBD2 (5 bases). CDR3 length: 15 residues. Germline V gene sequence: CDR1 SGHVS, CDR2 FQNEAQ. Trimming removed 8 bases from V and 4 bases from J, with 18 bases in between. The chain's CDR3 is CASGWESFGYNEQFF. The CDR3 region has the DNA TGTGCCAGCGGATGGGAGTCCTTTGGTTACAATGAGCAGTTCTTC.

This chain connects TRBV4-1 to TRBJ2-7; TRBD1 aligns across 7 bases. The CDR3 is made up of 11 amino acids. V shed 9 bases and J 3 bases; nucleotides not matched to a gene: 2. Per the germline V gene, CDR1 is MGHRA and CDR2 is YSYEKL. The CDR3 DNA follows: TGCGCCAGTGGGGACAGCTACGAGCAGTACTTC. It is translated as CASGDSYEQYF.

The V call is TRBV5-4, the J call TRBJ1-2; a possible D gene is TRBD1 (6 bases). This CDR3 has 14 amino acids. V was clipped by 0 bases and J by 1 base, with 7 bases between them. Germline V lookup: CDR1 SGHNT, CDR2 YYREEE (reference sequence). Here the CDR3 DNA reads TGTGCCAGCAGCTTGGTAGGGGGTAACTATGGCTACACCTTC. Encoded protein: CASSLVGGNYGYTF. Combining the CDR3 with reference TRBV5-4 and TRBJ1-2 gives the whole variable domain ETGVTQSPTHLIKTRGQQVTLRCSSQSGHNTVSWYQQALGQGPQFIFQYYREEENGRGNFPPRFSGLQFPNYSSELNVNALELDDSALYLCASSLVGGNYGYTFGSGTRLTVV.

The V and J genes are TRBV10-2 and TRBJ2-3, with 8 positions matching TRBD1. There are 14 residues in the CDR3. Germline assignment: CDR1 WSHSY and CDR2 SAAADI. With V trimmed by 4 bases and J by 2 bases, 2 bases remained unmatched. The CDR3 sequence: CASSVTGATDTQYF. The CDR3 nucleotides read TGCGCCAGCAGTGTGACAGGGGCCACAGATACGCAGTATTTT.

The chain couples TRBV11-3 to TRBJ2-2; 11 bases agree with TRBD2. The V gene end was trimmed by 5 bases and the J gene end by 1 base; junction bases not matched to a gene: 3. This CDR3 region has 16 residues. The germline V gene encodes CDR1 SGHNT and CDR2 YENEEA. The CDR3 here is CASSPGLAGNTGELFF. The CDR3, as DNA: TGTGCCAGCAGCCCCGGACTAGCGGGGAACACCGGGGAGCTGTTTTTT.

The chain recombines TRBV30 with TRBJ2-7, with 11 nucleotides matching TRBD1. The CDR3 covers 13 residues. Germline lookup yields CDR1 GTSNPN and CDR2 SVGIG (reference sequence). V was clipped by 6 bases and J by 4 bases; unmatched bases: 5. CDR3 protein: CACGTGGAYEQYF. The CDR3 nucleotides are TGTGCCTGTGGGACAGGGGGAGCATACGAGCAGTACTTC.

V and J are TRBV5-4 and TRBJ1-1; the D is unclear. CDR1 is SGHNT, CDR2 YYREEE, per germline (reference sequence). The CDR3 runs 13 residues. Trimming cost V 0 bases and J 8 bases, with 11 bases left between them. The CDR3 sequence: CASSLATEREAFF. CDR3 bases: TGTGCCAGCAGCTTGGCGACTGAACGAGAAGCTTTCTTT.

J is TRBJ2-2 and V is TRBV7-8, with 7 bases aligning to TRBD2. This CDR3 has 16 residues. Germline V CDR1 and CDR2: SGHVS, FQNEAQ. The V and J ends lost 4 bases and 7 bases, in that order; junction bases with no gene match: 12. The CDR3 here is CASSSPGLTYGGELFF. Here the CDR3 DNA reads TGTGCCAGCAGCTCGCCGGGACTAACATACGGCGGGGAGCTGTTTTTT.

The rearrangement joins TRBV7-2 to TRBJ2-7; 7 positions agree with TRBD1. Germline V gene sequence: CDR1 SGHTA, CDR2 FQGNSA. The junction had 2 bases not matched to a gene; V was cut back by 4 bases and J by 2 bases. The CDR3 totals 13 residues. The CDR3 is CASSSQGAYEQYF. In DNA form, the CDR3 reads TGTGCCAGCAGCTCGCAGGGGGCCTACGAGCAGTACTTC.

This sequence joins TRBV7-3 and TRBJ2-7; the D gene is possibly TRBD1 (6 bases). Germline CDR1 and CDR2: SGHTA and FQGTGA. This CDR3 comprises 12 residues. The ends were cut back, 4 bases at V and 6 bases at J, with 10 bases in the middle. In DNA form, the CDR3 reads TGTGCCAGCAGCTCGACAGGTGGCGAGCAGTACTTC. Translating gives CASSSTGGEQYF.